This is a list of T cell receptor beta chains from one sample in a study of T cell changes during pregnancy in multiple sclerosis. Only in-frame clones appear in the TCRdb table, and some are missing; sequencing was by immunoSEQ multiplex PCR. The sample yields 60,000 to 75,000 clones, about 91% seen once. The sample consisted of peripheral blood, taken in the second trimester of pregnancy. The origin of the receptors is a female donor in good health, enrolled as a control in a pregnancy study. CDR3s leave out the opening cysteine and the closing phenylalanine or tryptophan. The order of the fields is V gene, CDR3 length, clone size, J gene, CDR3 protein. Only part of the rows carry a size: once, few, many, or a class if the clone is expanded.

>TRBV18|11|-|TRBJ2-2
ASSLRSTGELF
>TRBV19|12|-|TRBJ1-5
ASTLGTGNQPQH
>TRBV19|13|-|TRBJ1-2
ASSSSTGGKGRYT
>TRBV18|13|-|TRBJ2-3
ASSQQGASTDTQY
>TRBV9|12|-|TRBJ2-6
ASSVISGANVLT
>TRBV19|14|-|TRBJ2-7
ASSRGGPGASYEQY
>TRBV4-3|13|-|TRBJ2-5
ASSPTGHPQETQY
>TRBV29-1|14|-|TRBJ1-1
SVVGLLLSGPTEAF
>TRBV19|13|-|TRBJ2-1
ASSKGLADPNEQF
>TRBV30|11|-|TRBJ2-7
AWREGTPYEQY
>TRBV28|13|-|TRBJ1-3
ASCPGLFSGNTIY
>TRBV28|11|-|TRBJ2-1
ASGIPGGNEQF
>TRBV4-3|13|-|TRBJ1-4
ASSTIQGAGEKLF
>TRBV5-5|12|-|TRBJ1-1
ASSESATNTEAF
>TRBV5-4|12|-|TRBJ2-4
ASTTPGAKNIQY
>TRBV2|13|-|TRBJ2-6
ASNLIVSGANVLT
>TRBV6-5|10|-|TRBJ2-5
ASSYSRETQY
>TRBV27|12|-|TRBJ2-2
ASRGHGNTGELF
>TRBV13|11|-|TRBJ1-2
ASSLKGNYGYT
>TRBV5-1|13|-|TRBJ2-2
ASSVDRVGTGELF
>TRBV4-1|12|-|TRBJ1-4
ASSQDTPRGKLF
>TRBV18|14|-|TRBJ2-1
ASSLHSGRGYNEQF
>TRBV4-2|14|-|TRBJ1-2
ASSQENGGTGSGYT
>TRBV18|17|-|TRBJ1-3
ASSPFVISTGGSGNTIY
>TRBV29-1|12|-|TRBJ2-5
SVGTSGWEETQY
>TRBV19|13|-|TRBJ1-4
ASSRTGIPNEKLF
>TRBV7-9|12|-|TRBJ2-7
ASSSTGITYEQY
>TRBV6-5|9|-|TRBJ2-3
ASSYQTTQY
>TRBV6-5|12|few|TRBJ1-6
ASSYGTENSPLH
>TRBV18|15|-|TRBJ1-1
ASSPDTGGVRNTEAF
>TRBV27|14|-|TRBJ2-7
ASRPAQGASAYEQY
>TRBV5-1|14|-|TRBJ2-5
ASSLGASGAEGTQY
>TRBV5-4|10|-|TRBJ2-7
ASSLSASEAY